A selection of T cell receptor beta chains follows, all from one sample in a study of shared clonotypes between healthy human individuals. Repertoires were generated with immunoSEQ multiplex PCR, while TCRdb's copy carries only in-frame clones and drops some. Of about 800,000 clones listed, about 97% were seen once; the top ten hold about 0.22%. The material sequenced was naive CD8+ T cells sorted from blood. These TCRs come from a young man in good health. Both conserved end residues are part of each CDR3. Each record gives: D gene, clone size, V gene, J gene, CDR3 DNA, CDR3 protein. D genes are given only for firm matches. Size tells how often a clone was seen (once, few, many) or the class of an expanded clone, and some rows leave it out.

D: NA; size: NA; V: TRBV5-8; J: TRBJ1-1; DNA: TGTGCCAGCAGCTTGAGACCCATTAATTGGGACACTGAAGCTTTCTTT; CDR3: CASSLRPINWDTEAFF
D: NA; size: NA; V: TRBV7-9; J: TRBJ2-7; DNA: TGTGCCAGCAGCTCCACCGGGTCCAGCTACGAGCAGTACTTC; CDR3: CASSSTGSSYEQYF
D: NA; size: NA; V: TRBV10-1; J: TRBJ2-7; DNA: TGCGCCAGCAGTGAGTCGATCACGCGCTATCACCACGAGCAGTACTTC; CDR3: CASSESITRYHHEQYF
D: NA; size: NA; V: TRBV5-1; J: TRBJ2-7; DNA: TGCGCCAGCAGCCTTCCTAAGGGGACGGTAACCTACGAGCAGTACTTC; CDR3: CASSLPKGTVTYEQYF
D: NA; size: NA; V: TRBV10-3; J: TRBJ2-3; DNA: TGTGCCATCACCGACACTGATCGCACAGATACGCAGTATTTT; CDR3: CAITDTDRTDTQYF
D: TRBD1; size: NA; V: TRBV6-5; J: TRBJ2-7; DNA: TGTGCCAGCAGTGGGGACAGGGGGCGTTCCTACGAGCAGTACTTC; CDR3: CASSGDRGRSYEQYF
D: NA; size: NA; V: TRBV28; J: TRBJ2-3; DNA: TGTGCCAGCAGTTTACAGGACAGCACAGATACGCAGTATTTT; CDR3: CASSLQDSTDTQYF
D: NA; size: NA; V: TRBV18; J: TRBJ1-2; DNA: TGTGCCAGCTCGGGGGGCCGGGCAACTAACTATGGCTACACCTTC; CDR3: CASSGGRATNYGYTF
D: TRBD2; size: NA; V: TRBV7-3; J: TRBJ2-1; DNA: TGTGCCAGCAGCTTTCGTAGCGGGAGTGCCTACAATGAGCAGTTCTTC; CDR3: CASSFRSGSAYNEQFF
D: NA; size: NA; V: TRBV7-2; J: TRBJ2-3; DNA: TGTGCCAGCAGCGCCAACGGCGGGAGCACAGATACGCAGTATTTT; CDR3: CASSANGGSTDTQYF
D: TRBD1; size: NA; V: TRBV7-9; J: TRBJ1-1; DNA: TGTGCCAGCAGCCAGGGGGATTACGAAGCTTTCTTT; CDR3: CASSQGDYEAFF
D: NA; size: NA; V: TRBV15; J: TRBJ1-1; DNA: TGTGCCACCAGCTTGCCTGAGGTGGCGGTGACTGAAGCTTTCTTT; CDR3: CATSLPEVAVTEAFF
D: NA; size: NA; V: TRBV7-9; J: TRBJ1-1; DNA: TGTGCCAGCAGTTCCGCCTCAACCTTAAGGGGTGAAGCTTTCTTT; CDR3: CASSSASTLRGEAFF
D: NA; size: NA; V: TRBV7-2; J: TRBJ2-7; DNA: TGTGCCACCCGCGGGAAAATAGGCTACGAGCAGTACTTC; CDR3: CATRGKIGYEQYF
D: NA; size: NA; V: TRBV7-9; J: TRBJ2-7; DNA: TGTGCCAGCAGGCCCCCGGAGGAGTACGAGCAGTACTTC; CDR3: CASRPPEEYEQYF
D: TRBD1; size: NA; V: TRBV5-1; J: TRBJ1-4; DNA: TGCGCCAGCAGCTTGCGGGGGCAGGGGGCCGGAGGAGATATCACTAATGAAAAACTGTTTTTT; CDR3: CASSLRGQGAGGDITNEKLFF
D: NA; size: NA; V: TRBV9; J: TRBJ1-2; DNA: TGTGCCAGCAGCGAACGACAGGACTTCACCTATGGCTACACCTTC; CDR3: CASSERQDFTYGYTF
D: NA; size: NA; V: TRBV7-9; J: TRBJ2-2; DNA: TGTGCCAGCAGACCAGGGTTCGGGGAGCTGTTTTTT; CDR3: CASRPGFGELFF
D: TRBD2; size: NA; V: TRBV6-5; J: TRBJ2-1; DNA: TGTGCCAGCACTCCGGGACTAGCGTACTACAATGAGCAGTTCTTC; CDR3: CASTPGLAYYNEQFF
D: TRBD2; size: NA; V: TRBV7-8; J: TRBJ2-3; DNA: TGTGCCAGCAGCTTAGTTGTTTCGGGACTAGCGGGAAGTAAAGATACGCAGTATTTT; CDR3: CASSLVVSGLAGSKDTQYF
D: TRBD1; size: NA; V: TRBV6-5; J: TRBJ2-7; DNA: TGTGCCAGCAGACCCGGGACAGCTACCTACGAGCAGTACTTC; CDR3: CASRPGTATYEQYF
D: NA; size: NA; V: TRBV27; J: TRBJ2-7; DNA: TGTGCCAGCAGCCTCAGGGGATTCTACGAGCAGTACTTC; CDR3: CASSLRGFYEQYF
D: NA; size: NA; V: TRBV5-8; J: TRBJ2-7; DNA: TGTGCCAGCAGCTTGGTGGACCCCGGACACGAGCAGTACTTC; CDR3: CASSLVDPGHEQYF
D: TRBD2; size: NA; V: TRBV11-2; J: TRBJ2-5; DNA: TGTGCCAGCAGCGATTGGACTAGCTGGGAGACCCAGTACTTC; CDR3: CASSDWTSWETQYF
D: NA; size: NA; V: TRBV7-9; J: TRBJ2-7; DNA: TGTGCCAGCAGCTCCTCCCTAGTAGGGGCCTTCTCCTACGAGCAGTACTTC; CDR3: CASSSSLVGAFSYEQYF
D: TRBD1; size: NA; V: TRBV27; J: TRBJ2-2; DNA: TGTGCCAGTACCCTCCGACAGGGGGAGTTTGGCGGGGAGCTGTTTTTT; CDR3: CASTLRQGEFGGELFF
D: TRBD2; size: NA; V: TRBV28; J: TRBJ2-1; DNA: TGTGCCAGCAGTCAAGGACTAGTTCCTTACAATGAGCAGTTCTTC; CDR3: CASSQGLVPYNEQFF
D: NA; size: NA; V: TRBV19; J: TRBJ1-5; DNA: TGTGCCAGTAGTATGACTCTGTTTCAGCCCCAGCATTTT; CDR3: CASSMTLFQPQHF
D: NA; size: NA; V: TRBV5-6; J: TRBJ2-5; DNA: TGTGCCAGCAGCTTGTCGGCCACTAGGTTCCAAGAGACCCAGTACTTC; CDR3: CASSLSATRFQETQYF
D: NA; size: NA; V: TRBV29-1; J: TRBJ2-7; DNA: TGCAGCGCAGAAAGGGGTTACGAGCAGTACTTC; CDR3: CSAERGYEQYF
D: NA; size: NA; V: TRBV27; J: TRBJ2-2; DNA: TGTGCCAGCAGTTTATCGACAGGCGCCGGGGAGCTGTTTTTT; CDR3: CASSLSTGAGELFF
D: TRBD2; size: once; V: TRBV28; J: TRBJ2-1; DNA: TGTGCCAGCAGCTCGCGGGGGGGAGCCACCTACAATGAGCAGTTCTTC; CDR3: CASSSRGGATYNEQFF
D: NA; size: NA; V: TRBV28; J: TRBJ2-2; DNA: TGTGCCAGCAGTAGCGTCGGGGAGCTGTTTTTT; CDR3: CASSSVGELFF
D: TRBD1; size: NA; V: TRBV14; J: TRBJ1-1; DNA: TGTGCCAGCAGTTATATACAGGGGGGCACTGAAGCTTTCTTT; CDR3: CASSYIQGGTEAFF
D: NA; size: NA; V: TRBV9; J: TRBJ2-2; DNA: TGTGCCAGCAGCGCCTATTCAGGGGGGTTAACCGGGGAGCTGTTTTTT; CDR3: CASSAYSGGLTGELFF
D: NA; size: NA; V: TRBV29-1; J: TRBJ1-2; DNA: TGCAGCGTTGAGACAGTCACCGACTATGGCTACACCTTC; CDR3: CSVETVTDYGYTF